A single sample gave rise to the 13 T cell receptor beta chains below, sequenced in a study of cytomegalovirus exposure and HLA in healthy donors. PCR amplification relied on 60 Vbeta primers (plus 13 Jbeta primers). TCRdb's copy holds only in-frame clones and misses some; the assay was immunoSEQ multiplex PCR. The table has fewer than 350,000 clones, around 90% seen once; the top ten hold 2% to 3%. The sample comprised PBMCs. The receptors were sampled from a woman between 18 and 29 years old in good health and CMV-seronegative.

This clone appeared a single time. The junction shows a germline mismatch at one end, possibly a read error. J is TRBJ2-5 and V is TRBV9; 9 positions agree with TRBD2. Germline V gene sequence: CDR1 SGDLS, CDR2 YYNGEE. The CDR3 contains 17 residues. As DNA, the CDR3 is TGTGCCAGCGGCGTAGGGGGCGGGGGGGCCCCCGGAGGGACCCAGTACTTC. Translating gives CASGVGGGGAPGGTQYF.

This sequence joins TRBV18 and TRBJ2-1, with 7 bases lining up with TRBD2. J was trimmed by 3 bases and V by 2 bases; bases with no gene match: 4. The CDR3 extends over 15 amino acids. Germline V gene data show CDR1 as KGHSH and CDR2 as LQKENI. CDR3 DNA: TGTGCCAGCTCACCAGGGGGGGGTTACTACAATGAGCAGTTCTTC. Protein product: CASSPGGGYYNEQFF. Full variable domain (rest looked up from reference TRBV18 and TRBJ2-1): NAGVMQNPRHLVRRRGQEARLRCSPMKGHSHVYWYRQLPEEGLKFMVYLQKENIIDESGMPKERFSAEFPKEGPSILRIQQVVRGDSAAYFCASSPGGGYYNEQFFGPGTRLTVL.

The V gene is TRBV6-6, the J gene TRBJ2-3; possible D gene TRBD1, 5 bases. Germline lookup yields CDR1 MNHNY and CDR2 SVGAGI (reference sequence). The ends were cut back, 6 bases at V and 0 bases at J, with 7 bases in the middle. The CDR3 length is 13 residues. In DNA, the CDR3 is TGTGCCAGCAGGCAGGGTAGCACAGATACGCAGTATTTT. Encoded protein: CASRQGSTDTQYF.

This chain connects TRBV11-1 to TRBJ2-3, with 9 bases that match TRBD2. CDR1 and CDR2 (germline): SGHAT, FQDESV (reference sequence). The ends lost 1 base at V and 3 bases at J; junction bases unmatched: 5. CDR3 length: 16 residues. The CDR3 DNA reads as TGTGCCAGCAGCTTAGTACGCGGGGGGGAGACAGATACGCAGTATTTT. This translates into CASSLVRGGETDTQYF. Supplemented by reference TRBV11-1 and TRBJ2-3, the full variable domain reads EAEVAQSPRYKITEKSQAVAFWCDPISGHATLYWYRQILGQGPELLVQFQDESVVDDSQLPKDRFSAERLKGVDSTLKIQPAELGDSAMYLCASSLVRGGETDTQYFGPGTRLTVL.

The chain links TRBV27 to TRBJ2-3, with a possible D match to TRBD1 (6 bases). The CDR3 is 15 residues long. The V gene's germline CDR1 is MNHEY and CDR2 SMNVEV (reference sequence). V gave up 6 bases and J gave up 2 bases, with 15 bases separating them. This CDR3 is CASRAGQRLTDTQYF. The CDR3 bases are TGTGCCAGCAGGGCTGGACAGCGACTCACAGATACGCAGTATTTT.

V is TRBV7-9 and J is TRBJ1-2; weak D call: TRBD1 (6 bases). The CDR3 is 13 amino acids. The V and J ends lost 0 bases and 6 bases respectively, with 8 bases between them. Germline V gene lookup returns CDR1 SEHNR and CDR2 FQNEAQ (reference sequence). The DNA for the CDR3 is TGTGCCAGCAGCTTAGCGGGGGCAGATGGCTACACCTTC. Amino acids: CASSLAGADGYTF. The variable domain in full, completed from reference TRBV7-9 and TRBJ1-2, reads DTGVSQNPRHKITKRGQNVTFRCDPISEHNRLYWYRQTLGQGPEFLTYFQNEAQLEKSRLLSDRFSAERPKGSFSTLEIQRTEQGDSAMYLCASSLAGADGYTFGSGTRLTVV.

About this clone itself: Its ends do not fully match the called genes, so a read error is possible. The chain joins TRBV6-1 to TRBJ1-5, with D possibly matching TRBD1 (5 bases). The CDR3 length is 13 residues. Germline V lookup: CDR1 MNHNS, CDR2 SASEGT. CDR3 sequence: CTSSEFRAKPQHF. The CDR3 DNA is TGTACCAGCAGTGAATTCAGGGCGAAGCCCCAGCATTTT.

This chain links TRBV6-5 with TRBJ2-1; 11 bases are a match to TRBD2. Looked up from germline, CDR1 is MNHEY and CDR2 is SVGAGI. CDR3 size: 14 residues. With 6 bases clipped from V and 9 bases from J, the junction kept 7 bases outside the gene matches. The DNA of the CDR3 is TGTGCCAGCAGCCTTGGGCTAGCGGGGGGTGAGCAGTTCTTC. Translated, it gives CASSLGLAGGEQFF.

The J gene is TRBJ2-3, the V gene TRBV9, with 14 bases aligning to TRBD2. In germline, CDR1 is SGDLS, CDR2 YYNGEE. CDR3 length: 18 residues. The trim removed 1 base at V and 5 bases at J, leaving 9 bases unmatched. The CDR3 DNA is TGTGCCAGCAGCGTACCCCTCGGACTAGCGGGGGGAGGAGATACGCAGTATTTT. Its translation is CASSVPLGLAGGGDTQYF. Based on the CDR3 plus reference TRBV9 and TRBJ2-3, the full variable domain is DSGVTQTPKHLITATGQRVTLRCSPRSGDLSVYWYQQSLDQGLQFLIQYYNGEERAKGNILERFSAQQFPDLHSELNLSSLELGDSALYFCASSVPLGLAGGGDTQYFGPGTRLTVL.

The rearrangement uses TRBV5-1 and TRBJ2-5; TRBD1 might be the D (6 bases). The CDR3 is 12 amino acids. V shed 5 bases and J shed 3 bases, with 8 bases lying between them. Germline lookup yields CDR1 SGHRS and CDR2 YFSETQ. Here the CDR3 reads CASSWDKETQYF. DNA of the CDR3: TGCGCCAGCAGTTGGGACAAAGAGACCCAGTACTTC.

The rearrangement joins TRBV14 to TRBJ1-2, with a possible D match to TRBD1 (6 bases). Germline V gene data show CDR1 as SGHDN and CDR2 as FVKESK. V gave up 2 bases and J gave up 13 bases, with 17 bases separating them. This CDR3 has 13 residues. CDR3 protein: CASSQPADRTVTF. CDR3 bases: TGTGCCAGCAGCCAACCCGCAGACAGGACCGTCACCTTC.

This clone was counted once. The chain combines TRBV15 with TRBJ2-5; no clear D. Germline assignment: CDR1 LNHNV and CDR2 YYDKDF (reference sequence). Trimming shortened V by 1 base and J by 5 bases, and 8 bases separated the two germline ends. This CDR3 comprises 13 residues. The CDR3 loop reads CATSRALLETQYF. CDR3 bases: TGTGCCACCAGCAGAGCCCTTCTGGAGACCCAGTACTTC.

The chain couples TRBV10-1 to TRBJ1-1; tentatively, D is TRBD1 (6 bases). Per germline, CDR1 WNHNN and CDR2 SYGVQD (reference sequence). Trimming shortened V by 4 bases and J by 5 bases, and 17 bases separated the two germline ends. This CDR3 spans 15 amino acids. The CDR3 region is CASSAWDKTRTEAFF. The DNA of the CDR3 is TGCGCCAGCAGTGCGTGGGACAAAACCCGGACTGAAGCTTTCTTT.